Below are 27 T cell receptor beta chains sequenced from a single sample in a study of blood T cell repertoires in COVID-19. Generated by immunoSEQ multiplex PCR, the TCRdb table keeps only in-frame clones and is missing some. The sample consists of hundreds of thousands of clones, 70% to 90% of them appearing once. Material: PBMCs or T cells enriched from blood (not recorded which). These receptors all stem from a man aged 25 to 45 who had recovered from COVID-19.

This clone was recorded once. This rearrangement joins TRBV3-1 (or the pseudogene TRBV3-2) to TRBJ2-5; 7 nucleotides line up with TRBD1. Trimming took 1 base from V and 5 from J; bases not matched to a gene: 7. The CDR3 has 15 residues. The germline CDR1 and CDR2 sequences are LGHDT and YNNKEL (reference sequence). CDR3 sequence: CASSQGQGPAETQYF. The CDR3 DNA is TGTGCCAGCAGCCAAGGACAGGGCCCCGCGGAGACCCAGTACTTC.

This rearrangement joins TRBV30 to TRBJ2-1; possible D gene TRBD1, 5 bases. The CDR3 spans 14 residues. Germline V CDR1 and CDR2: GTSNPN, SVGIG (reference sequence). Trimming shortened V by 3 bases and J by 0 bases, and 9 bases separated the two germline ends. This CDR3 is CAWRGGASYNEQFF. DNA for the CDR3: TGTGCCTGGAGAGGTGGGGCCTCCTACAATGAGCAGTTCTTC.

The genes are TRBV7-3 and TRBJ1-1; 7 bases fit TRBD1. Germline V gene data show CDR1 as SGHTA and CDR2 as FQGTGA. Trimming removed 5 bases from V and 6 bases from J; junction bases left unmatched: 12. The CDR3 is made up of 15 amino acids. CDR3 sequence (DNA): TGTGCCAGCAGCCCCAACAGGGGTTCGGTTGCTGAAGCTTTCTTT. This translates into CASSPNRGSVAEAFF.

The J gene is TRBJ1-1, the V gene TRBV2; D gene unclear. Germline CDR1 reads SNHLY; CDR2 reads FYNNEI. The CDR3 consists of 13 residues. V lost 2 bases and J 6 bases, leaving 10 bases between the germline ends. This CDR3 is CASSERGFSEAFF. The CDR3, as DNA: TGTGCCAGCAGTGAACGGGGATTCTCTGAAGCTTTCTTT.

The rearrangement links TRBV6-5 to TRBJ2-5, with D perhaps TRBD2 (7 bases). The CDR3 extends over 15 amino acids. Germline V lookup: CDR1 MNHEY, CDR2 SVGAGI. V lost 2 bases, J lost 4 bases, and 14 bases lay in between. The CDR3 DNA reads TGTGCCAGCAGTTACGACCTCGGGGGGCGAGAGACCCAGTACTTC. This sequence encodes CASSYDLGGRETQYF.

The V call is TRBV25-1, the J call TRBJ1-1, with unresolved D. The CDR3 totals 13 residues. The germline gives CDR1 MGHDK, CDR2 SYGVNS. V was shortened by 6 bases and J by 1 base, with 9 bases between the two germline ends. This chain's CDR3 is CASSSRQNTEAFF. CDR3 in DNA: TGTGCCAGCAGCTCCCGACAGAACACTGAAGCTTTCTTT.

The gene calls are TRBV3-1 (or the pseudogene TRBV3-2) and TRBJ1-3, with a possible D match to TRBD1 (6 bases). Between the trimmed V and J ends, which lost 3 bases and 2 bases, there was a span of 11 bases. CDR1 and CDR2 (germline): LGHDT, YNNKEL (reference sequence). The CDR3 sequence is 15 residues long. The CDR3 sequence: CASSHRGATGNTIYF. CDR3 nucleotide sequence: TGTGCCAGCAGCCACCGGGGGGCAACTGGAAACACCATATATTTT.

V gene TRBV4-1 combines with J gene TRBJ1-5; perhaps TRBD1 as D (5 bases). Germline lookup yields CDR1 MGHRA and CDR2 YSYEKL. V lost 2 bases and J lost 8, with 16 bases in between. CDR3 length equals 15 residues. CDR3 sequence (DNA): TGCGCCAGCAGCCAATCGACAGCCCCGATGGAGCCCCAGCATTTT. Translation: CASSQSTAPMEPQHF.

The chain recombines TRBV15 with TRBJ1-4, with TRBD1 as a possible D gene (5 bases). The CDR3 contains 15 residues. Trimming stripped 0 bases from V and 7 bases from J, with 12 bases between. Germline loops: CDR1 LNHNV, CDR2 YYDKDF (reference sequence). As DNA, the CDR3 is TGTGCCACCAGCAGAGAGGGGGGGAGCCGTGAAAAACTGTTTTTT. Protein product: CATSREGGSREKLFF.

This clone was picked up a small number of times. This sequence joins TRBV2 and TRBJ2-1; D is perhaps TRBD1 (5 bases). V gave up 8 bases and J gave up 0 bases, with 17 bases separating them. Germline V lookup: CDR1 SNHLY, CDR2 FYNNEI. The CDR3 covers 16 residues. For the CDR3, the DNA is TGTGCCAGCTTTGGAACAGGAATTCGCTCCTACAATGAGCAGTTCTTC. It encodes CASFGTGIRSYNEQFF.

For this clone: The identical CDR3 is also encoded by other nucleotide sequences in the sample. The chain joins TRBV20-1 to TRBJ1-2; the D is unclear. Germline V gene data show CDR1 as DFQATT and CDR2 as SNEGSKA (reference sequence). This CDR3 is 11 amino acids long. Between the trimmed V and J ends, which lost 2 bases and 2 bases, there was a span of 3 bases. This CDR3 is CSARQNYGYTF. CDR3 nucleotide sequence: TGCAGTGCTAGACAAAACTATGGCTACACCTTC.

The CDR3 reads CAWRRGPMGTEAFF. The CDR3 DNA sequence: TGTGCCTGGAGGCGGGGGCCTATGGGCACTGAAGCTTTCTTT. The rearrangement links TRBV30 to TRBJ1-1; D may be TRBD1 (6 bases). The CDR3 runs to 14 residues. Trimming removed 3 bases from V and 4 bases from J, with 15 bases in between. CDR1 and CDR2 from the germline V gene are GTSNPN and SVGIG (reference sequence).

The genes are TRBV4-3 and TRBJ1-2, with D perhaps TRBD1 (6 bases). Trimming left V 1 base short and J 4 bases short, with 10 bases between. The CDR3 covers 14 residues. Germline-derived CDR1 and CDR2 are LGHNA and YSLEER. DNA for the CDR3: TGCGCCAGCAGCCAAGGGGGGCTGGGCTATGGCTACACCTTC. It is translated as CASSQGGLGYGYTF.

This clone was seen just once. The genes are TRBV19 and TRBJ2-1, with 11 bases identical to TRBD2. Germline V gives CDR1 LNHDA, CDR2 SQIVND (reference sequence). V trimming: 7 bases; J trimming: 5 bases; junction bases outside the gene matches: 7. The CDR3 spans 15 residues. This CDR3 is CASTIGTSGHNEQFF. The CDR3 DNA reads TGTGCCAGTACCATCGGGACTAGCGGCCACAATGAGCAGTTCTTC. The full variable domain, with the rest looked up from reference TRBV19 and TRBJ2-1, is DGGITQSPKYLFRKEGQNVTLSCEQNLNHDAMYWYRQDPGQGLRLIYYSQIVNDFQKGDIAEGYSVSREKKESFPLTVTSAQKNPTAFYLCASTIGTSGHNEQFFGPGTRLTVL.

V and J are TRBV4-3 and TRBJ1-1, with D tentatively TRBD1 (6 bases). The CDR3 has 16 residues. Between the trimmed V and J ends, which lost 1 base and 0 bases, there was a span of 12 bases. Germline V gene lookup returns CDR1 LGHNA and CDR2 YSLEER. The CDR3 loop is CASSQGSDSLNTEAFF. CDR3 in DNA: TGCGCCAGCAGCCAAGGATCGGACAGCCTGAACACTGAAGCTTTCTTT.

The rearrangement links TRBV2 to TRBJ1-6; D is possibly TRBD1 (6 bases). CDR1 and CDR2 (germline): SNHLY, FYNNEI. The CDR3 loop spans 14 amino acids. V lost 5 bases to trimming and J lost 7 bases, with 12 bases between them. The CDR3 spells CASSKETGNSPLHF. CDR3 bases: TGTGCCAGCAGTAAAGAAACAGGGAATTCACCCCTCCACTTT.

The chain carries TRBV10-3 and TRBJ1-3; possibly TRBD1 for D (6 bases). This CDR3 is built from 12 residues. Trimming removed 11 bases from V and 1 base from J, with 9 bases in between. Germline V lookup: CDR1 ENHRY, CDR2 SYGVKD. The CDR3 protein is CALQGSGNTIYF. The CDR3 bases are TGTGCCTTACAGGGTTCTGGAAACACCATATATTTT.

The V gene is TRBV19, the J gene TRBJ2-2; D perhaps matches TRBD2 (6 bases). Trimming removed 6 bases from V and 4 bases from J, with 15 bases in between. In germline, CDR1 is LNHDA, CDR2 SQIVND (reference sequence). This CDR3 contains 15 residues. CDR3 sequence (DNA): TGTGCCAGTAGGGGCAGGAGGGGTTTCACCGGGGAGCTGTTTTTT. Its translation is CASRGRRGFTGELFF.

The V call is TRBV2, the J call TRBJ1-1; 8 bases fit TRBD1. Germline CDR1 reads SNHLY; CDR2 reads FYNNEI. The trim removed 3 bases at V and 4 bases at J, leaving 4 bases unmatched. The CDR3 consists of 14 residues. The CDR3 region has the DNA TGTGCCAGCAGTGATACAGGGGGATCCACTGAAGCTTTCTTT. Encoded protein: CASSDTGGSTEAFF. The variable domain in full, with the rest retrieved from reference TRBV2 and TRBJ1-1, is EPEVTQTPSHQVTQMGQEVILRCVPISNHLYFYWYRQILGQKVEFLVSFYNNEISEKSEIFDDQFSVERPDGSNFTLKIRSTKLEDSAMYFCASSDTGGSTEAFFGQGTRLTVV.

The V and J genes are TRBV7-2 and TRBJ2-5, with D tentatively TRBD2 (6 bases). CDR3 size: 15 residues. The germline gives CDR1 SGHTA, CDR2 FQGNSA. Trimming pared 1 base from V and 5 bases from J, leaving 14 bases between. The CDR3 here is CASSLEGLVYETQYF. The DNA of the CDR3 is TGTGCCAGCAGCTTAGAGGGACTTGTTTATGAGACCCAGTACTTC.

The V call is TRBV2, the J call TRBJ2-7, with D hard to call. Germline V lookup: CDR1 SNHLY, CDR2 FYNNEI. Trimming shortened V by 3 bases and J by 3 bases, and 6 bases separated the two germline ends. The CDR3 loop spans 12 amino acids. CDR3 nucleotide sequence: TGTGCCAGCAGTGACATACTCTACGAGCAGTACTTC. Translating gives CASSDILYEQYF.

This clone was seen a handful of times. J is TRBJ1-5 and V is TRBV25-1; D is perhaps TRBD1 (5 bases). This CDR3 has 14 amino acids. In germline, CDR1 is MGHDK, CDR2 SYGVNS. Between the trimmed V and J ends, which lost 3 bases and 3 bases, there was a span of 9 bases. CDR3 coding DNA: TGTGCCAGCAGTGATGGGGGGAACAATCAGCCCCAGCATTTT. It yields the protein CASSDGGNNQPQHF.

This clone showed up just once. V is TRBV30 and J is TRBJ1-2; 11 bases are shared with TRBD1. CDR1 is GTSNPN and CDR2 is SVGIG in the germline V gene (reference sequence). The CDR3 extends over 14 amino acids. The ends lost 2 bases at V and 7 bases at J; junction bases unmatched: 6. As DNA, the CDR3 is TGTGCCTGGAGTTCCGGACAGGGGGCGGCTGGCTACACCTTC. The encoded protein is CAWSSGQGAAGYTF.

This rearrangement joins TRBV9 to TRBJ2-7; tentatively, D is TRBD1 (5 bases). Trimming removed 4 bases from V and 2 bases from J, with 10 bases in between. The CDR3 spans 13 residues. From germline, CDR1 is SGDLS and CDR2 YYNGEE. CDR3 DNA sequence: TGTGCCAGCAGCCAGGGTGAAGCCTACGAGCAGTACTTC. It yields the protein CASSQGEAYEQYF.

The V gene is TRBV12-3 or TRBV12-4, the J gene TRBJ1-2; possible D gene TRBD1, 6 bases. Trimming removed 7 bases from V and 8 bases from J, with 17 bases in between. The CDR3 covers 13 residues. This chain's CDR3 is CASTNTGQGGYTF. As DNA, the CDR3 is TGTGCCAGCACCAATACAGGGCAGGGCGGCTACACCTTC.

This chain joins TRBV7-2 and TRBJ1-5; 9 positions agree with TRBD1. Per the germline V gene, CDR1 is SGHTA and CDR2 is FQGNSA. This CDR3 comprises 17 residues. Trimming took 2 bases from V and 4 from J; bases not matched to a gene: 9. CDR3 DNA sequence: TGTGCCAGCAGCTTATACTCAACGGGACAGGGAAATCAGCCCCAGCATTTT. Translation gives CASSLYSTGQGNQPQHF.

The CDR3 nucleotides read TGCAGCGCCAGGGGCTGGAACACTGAAGCTTTCTTT. This codes for CSARGWNTEAFF. This chain connects TRBV29-1 to TRBJ1-1, with a possible D match to TRBD1 (6 bases). V shed 7 bases and J shed 1 base, with 10 bases lying between them. The CDR3 loop spans 12 amino acids. In germline, CDR1 is SQVTM, CDR2 ANQGSEA.